This record concerns one T cell receptor (beta chain) sequence. The target antigen is unknown. In the original processing: ImmunoSEQ yielded junction-only sequences lacking quality scores, so filtering differed. Sequencing used immunoSEQ multiplex PCR; TCRdb keeps in-frame clones, though not all of them. V and J calls and clone size are as listed in that table; D and trimming were resolved from the DNA. The sample has 2 million to 2.5 million clones, just over 90% seen once. These data originate in a study of shared clonotypes between healthy human individuals. Study at large: Used for every donor were three CD4 naive, three CD4 memory, two CD8 naive and one CD8 memory plate. Findings of the study overall: Represented genetic and exposure-history diversity was restricted by having few donors. Naive CD4 clonotypes were shared across several donors at about 5.3%.

CD8 cells classed as naive were CD45RO-negative and positively selected for CCR7, excluding terminally differentiated effector memory CD45RA+ cells. Sequenced sample: naive CD8+ T cells from PBMCs. The TCR comes from a man aged 18-30 years in good health. Some clones in this sample may be carry-over from other donors' samples.

The CDR3 region has the DNA TGCAGCGTTGTACCCAGGGTGGGGACTGAAGCTTTCTTT. It yields the protein CSVVPRVGTEAFF. The gene calls are TRBV29-1 and TRBJ1-1; perhaps TRBD1 as D (5 bases). The V and J ends lost 4 bases and 5 bases respectively, with 14 bases between them. This CDR3 has 13 amino acids. Germline loops: CDR1 SQVTM, CDR2 ANQGSEA.